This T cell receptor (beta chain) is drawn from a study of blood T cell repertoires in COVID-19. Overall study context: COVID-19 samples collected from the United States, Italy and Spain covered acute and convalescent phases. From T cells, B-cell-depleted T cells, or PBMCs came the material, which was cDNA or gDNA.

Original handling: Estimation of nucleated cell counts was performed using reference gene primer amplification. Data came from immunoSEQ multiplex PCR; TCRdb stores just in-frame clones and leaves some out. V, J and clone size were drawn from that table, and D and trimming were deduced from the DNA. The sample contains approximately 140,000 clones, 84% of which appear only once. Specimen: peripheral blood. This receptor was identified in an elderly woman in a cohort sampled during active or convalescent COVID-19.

The CDR3 coding sequence is TGTGCCAGCAGTGACCCCCCTAACAGGGGAGGTCAGCCCCAGCATTTT. Amino acids: CASSDPPNRGGQPQHF. This sequence joins TRBV2 and TRBJ1-5; TRBD1 aligns across 7 bases. CDR1 is SNHLY, CDR2 FYNNEI, per germline. The CDR3 extends over 16 amino acids. V shed 3 bases and J 6 bases; nucleotides not matched to a gene: 11.